Sequencing of this T cell receptor (beta chain) was carried out in a study of cytomegalovirus exposure and HLA in healthy donors. About the research overall: In an earlier analysis, approximately 120 million unique TCR beta sequences were found from 150 million to 200 million T cells. General study results and limits: When presence/absence was analysed, sequencing depth was taken to be roughly uniform across donors. TRBV6-2, TRBV6-3 and other indistinguishable V segments were excluded.

The CDR3 runs to 15 residues. V was cut by 5 bases and J by 7 bases, with 21 bases left in between. The germline gives CDR1 LNHNV, CDR2 YYDKDF (reference sequence). With respect to this clone: Antigen unknown.

PCR amplification relied on 60 Vbeta primers (plus 13 Jbeta primers). Repertoires were generated with immunoSEQ multiplex PCR, while TCRdb's copy carries only in-frame clones and drops some. The table lists 120,000 or so clones, approximately 87% of them singletons. The sequenced sample was PBMCs. The receptor's source is a man in his late teens or twenties in good health and CMV-seropositive. This rearrangement joins TRBV15 to TRBJ2-7; a possible D gene is TRBD1 (5 bases). The CDR3 here is CATSPDSSRVGEQYF. As DNA, the CDR3 is TGTGCCACCAGCCCAGACTCCAGCAGGGTCGGGGAGCAGTACTTC.